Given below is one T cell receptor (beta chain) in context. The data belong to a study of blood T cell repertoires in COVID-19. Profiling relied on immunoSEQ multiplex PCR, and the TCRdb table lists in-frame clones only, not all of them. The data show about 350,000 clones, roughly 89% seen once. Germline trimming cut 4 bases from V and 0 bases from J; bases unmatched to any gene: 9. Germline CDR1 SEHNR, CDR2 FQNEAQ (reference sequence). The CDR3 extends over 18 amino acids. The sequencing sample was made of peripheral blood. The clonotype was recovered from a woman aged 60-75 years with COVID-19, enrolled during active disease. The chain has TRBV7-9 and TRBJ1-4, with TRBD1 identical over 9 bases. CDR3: CASSSGKRQGATNEKLFF. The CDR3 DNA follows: TGTGCCAGCAGCTCGGGGAAGAGACAGGGGGCAACTAATGAAAAACTGTTTTTT.